The 9 T cell receptor beta chains listed next were all sequenced from one sample in a study of T cell responses to AZD1222 COVID-19 vaccine. Some clones are missing from TCRdb's copy, which holds only in-frame ones; the method was immunoSEQ multiplex PCR. The data show tens of thousands of clones, with around nine tenths seen just once and approximately 10% held by the top ten. Source: peripheral blood, taken on day 0 of AZD1222 vaccination. The receptors were gathered from an adult in good health.

V gene TRBV19 combines with J gene TRBJ1-5; D gene ambiguous. V gave up 3 bases and J gave up 0 bases, with 9 bases separating them. Germline lookup yields CDR1 LNHDA and CDR2 SQIVND (reference sequence). The CDR3 extends over 15 amino acids. The CDR3 nucleotides are TGTGCCAGTAGTATTCTAACAAATAGCAATCAGCCCCAGCATTTT. This translates into CASSILTNSNQPQHF.

This clone was recorded once. The chain couples TRBV28 to TRBJ2-1, with D unclear. In germline, CDR1 is MDHEN, CDR2 SYDVKM. There are 14 residues in the CDR3. Trimming pared 2 bases from V and 10 bases from J, leaving 15 bases between. The CDR3 DNA reads as TGTGCCAGCAGTTTAGATGGGCCATATCGAGAGCAGTTCTTC. Amino acids: CASSLDGPYREQFF.

In its sample, this clone was seen once. The chain employs TRBV5-1 and TRBJ2-2; D gene uncertain. From germline, CDR1 is SGHRS and CDR2 YFSETQ. The V and J ends lost 0 bases and 5 bases respectively, with 5 bases between them. The CDR3 runs to 13 residues. The CDR3 sequence is CASSLVMTGELFF. The CDR3 nucleotides are TGCGCCAGCAGCTTGGTCATGACCGGGGAGCTGTTTTTT. Combining the CDR3 with reference TRBV5-1 and TRBJ2-2 gives the whole variable domain KAGVTQTPRYLIKTRGQQVTLSCSPISGHRSVSWYQQTPGQGLQFLFEYFSETQRNKGNFPGRFSGRQFSNSRSEMNVSTLELGDSALYLCASSLVMTGELFFGEGSRLTVL.

The chain combines TRBV7-8 with TRBJ2-5; D uncertain. Germline values: CDR1 SGHVS, CDR2 FQNEAQ. The CDR3 spans 12 residues. Deletions cut 1 base from V and 5 bases from J, with 5 bases between. CDR3 loop: CASSLDGETQYF. The CDR3, as DNA: TGTGCCAGCAGCTTAGATGGGGAGACCCAGTACTTC.

V usage is TRBV30 and J usage is TRBJ2-3; D remains ambiguous. Germline V CDR1 and CDR2: GTSNPN, SVGIG (reference sequence). The ends were cut back, 5 bases at V and 0 bases at J, with 6 bases in the middle. The CDR3 runs 12 residues. This CDR3 is CAWDPSTDTQYF. CDR3 DNA sequence: TGTGCCTGGGATCCTAGCACAGATACGCAGTATTTT.

The rearrangement joins TRBV5-1 to TRBJ2-3; 9 bases agree with TRBD1. The junction had 8 bases not matched to a gene; V was cut back by 2 bases and J by 4 bases. Germline loops: CDR1 SGHRS, CDR2 YFSETQ. The CDR3 runs to 16 residues. Here the CDR3 reads CASSFVRDRVADTQYF. The CDR3 DNA reads as TGCGCCAGCAGCTTCGTCCGGGACAGGGTCGCAGATACGCAGTATTTT. The entire variable domain, with the rest obtained from reference TRBV5-1 and TRBJ2-3, is as follows: KAGVTQTPRYLIKTRGQQVTLSCSPISGHRSVSWYQQTPGQGLQFLFEYFSETQRNKGNFPGRFSGRQFSNSRSEMNVSTLELGDSALYLCASSFVRDRVADTQYFGPGTRLTVL.

The gene calls are TRBV28 and TRBJ2-7; 11 bases are a match to TRBD1. This CDR3 spans 15 amino acids. Germline CDR1 and CDR2: MDHEN and SYDVKM. V was clipped by 6 bases and J by 7 bases; unmatched bases: 11. The CDR3 sequence is CASSSAGTGGEEQYF. DNA of the CDR3: TGTGCCAGCAGCTCAGCCGGGACAGGGGGTGAAGAGCAGTACTTC. Full variable domain (rest looked up from reference TRBV28 and TRBJ2-7): DVKVTQSSRYLVKRTGEKVFLECVQDMDHENMFWYRQDPGLGLRLIYFSYDVKMKEKGDIPEGYSVSREKKERFSLILESASTNQTSMYLCASSSAGTGGEEQYFGPGTRLTVT.

This clone has only a few counts. The gene calls are TRBV9 and TRBJ2-3; TRBD2 agrees at 12 bases. Per the germline V gene, CDR1 is SGDLS and CDR2 is YYNGEE. V lost 3 bases and J lost 4; bases outside the gene matches: 6. The CDR3 has 16 residues. The CDR3 sequence is CASSGLAGGPSDTQYF. The CDR3 nucleotides read TGTGCCAGCAGCGGTCTAGCGGGGGGGCCCTCAGATACGCAGTATTTT.

The genes are TRBV5-6 and TRBJ2-1; TRBD1 agrees at 9 bases. The CDR3 has 16 residues. V gave up 3 bases and J gave up 7 bases; unmatched junction bases: 11. The V gene's germline CDR1 is SGHDT and CDR2 YYEEEE. CDR3 sequence: CASSWGTGRGVNEQFF. CDR3 nucleotides: TGTGCCAGCAGCTGGGGGACAGGGCGCGGAGTGAATGAGCAGTTCTTC.